The next 27 T cell receptor beta chains were all read from a single sample in a study of breast tumors, draining lymph nodes, adjacent tissues listed by TCRdb under 2016. Libraries were made using multiplex PCR. The instrument was an Illumina HiSeq 2000. The public reads were reanalyzed by TCRdb: fastp trimming at Q25, MiXCR alignment, in-frame beta chains only. Rows are unified per CDR3 protein, each entry keeping the most common DNA and genes. The sample table contains fewer than 200,000 distinct CDR3 sequences; only one count was recorded for roughly a third of them. Jointly, the top ten make up 4.3% of the sample. The axillary draining lymph nodes of breast cancer patients were the source of the lymph node samples. The sequencing sample was made of axillary lymph node tissue. The receptor set was obtained from a female donor with breast cancer. Some clones in this sample may be carry-over from other donors' samples.

In this sample, this clonotype turned up many times. J is TRBJ1-4 and V is TRBV14; 10 bases are a match to TRBD1. The CDR3 covers 16 residues. J was trimmed by 7 bases and V by 1 base; bases with no gene match: 6. Germline V gene lookup returns CDR1 SGHDN and CDR2 FVKESK. Written as DNA, the CDR3 is TGTGCCAGCAGCCAAGGCGACAGGGGGCTGTTTGAAAAACTGTTTTTT. Translation gives CASSQGDRGLFEKLFF.

Comment on this clonotype: The junction does not match germline at one end; this may be a read error. The gene calls are TRBV6-2 or TRBV6-3 and TRBJ2-7; D might be TRBD1 (5 bases). The CDR3 is 14 residues long. CDR1 MNHEY and CDR2 SVGEGT come from the germline V gene. Here the CDR3 reads CASSHSGHLYEQYF. The CDR3 nucleotides read TGTGCCAGCAGTCACTCCGGACACCTTTACGAGCAGTACTTC.

This clonotype has a count of ten or more. The chain recombines TRBV7-8 with TRBJ2-1; TRBD1 is a possible D gene (5 bases). Germline V CDR1 and CDR2: SGHVS, FQNEAQ. CDR3 size: 12 residues. Trimming stripped 5 bases from V and 9 bases from J, with 11 bases between. The chain's CDR3 is CASSLQGLEQFF. The CDR3 DNA reads as TGTGCCAGCAGCCTGCAGGGCCTTGAGCAGTTCTTC.

The chain has TRBV3-1 and TRBJ2-2; D not certain. The length of the CDR3 is 14 residues. The V end was cut by 0 bases, the J end by 3 bases, with 5 bases between. The germline V gene encodes CDR1 LGHDT and CDR2 YNNKEL (reference sequence). CDR3 DNA sequence: TGTGCCAGCAGCCAAGATTCCGACACCGGGGAGCTGTTTTTT. Amino acid sequence: CASSQDSDTGELFF. Based on the CDR3 plus reference TRBV3-1 and TRBJ2-2, the full variable domain is DTAVSQTPKYLVTQMGNDKSIKCEQNLGHDTMYWYKQDSKKFLKIMFSYNNKELIINETVPNRFSPKSPDKAHLNLHINSLELGDSAVYFCASSQDSDTGELFFGEGSRLTVL.

This clonotype appeared once. As DNA, the CDR3 is TGTGCCTGGAGTGTTACGGGGACTTTATCCTACGAGCAGTACTTC. Its translation: CAWSVTGTLSYEQYF. The chain joins TRBV30 to TRBJ2-7; D is perhaps TRBD2 (6 bases). The CDR3 sequence is 15 residues long. Germline CDR1 is GTSNPN and CDR2 is SVGIG (reference sequence). V was shortened by 0 bases and J by 1 base, with 13 bases between the two germline ends.

This chain joins TRBV9 and TRBJ1-1; D is perhaps TRBD1 (6 bases). Trimming pared 4 bases from V and 2 bases from J, leaving 15 bases between. In germline, CDR1 is SGDLS, CDR2 YYNGEE. This CDR3 region has 15 residues. DNA for the CDR3: TGTGCCAGCAGCCTCAACAGGGATAGCAACACTGAAGCTTTCTTT. Its protein product is CASSLNRDSNTEAFF.

This clonotype was seen at least ten times. V is TRBV24-1 and J is TRBJ2-2; D gene ambiguous. This CDR3 region has 14 residues. V shed 0 bases and J shed 3 bases, with 4 bases lying between them. The V gene's germline CDR1 is KGHDR and CDR2 SFDVKD. The DNA for the CDR3 is TGTGCCACCAGTGATTTGTCAGACACCGGGGAGCTGTTTTTT. Its protein product is CATSDLSDTGELFF.

Many counts were recorded for this clonotype. This rearrangement joins TRBV19 to TRBJ1-6; D is uncertain. The CDR3 sequence is 12 residues long. Looked up from germline, CDR1 is LNHDA and CDR2 is SQIVND (reference sequence). Deletions cut 3 bases from V and 9 bases from J, with 6 bases between. CDR3 region: CASSIPPSPLHF. In DNA form, the CDR3 reads TGTGCCAGTAGTATTCCCCCTTCACCCCTCCACTTT.

This clonotype was counted only a few times. A much larger clone lies a single base off, so this may be a read error. As the CDR3 is not closed by the conserved phenylalanine or tryptophan, this likely results from a read error. This chain uses TRBV7-9 with TRBJ2-5, with a possible D match to TRBD2 (5 bases). The CDR3 is 14 residues long. V shed 0 bases and J shed 5 bases, with 10 bases lying between them. Germline assignment: CDR1 SEHNR and CDR2 FQNEAQ (reference sequence). DNA for the CDR3: TGTGCCAGCAGCTTAGCTACTCGCGGGGAGACCCAGTACCTC. Encoded protein: CASSLATRGETQYL.

As regards this clonotype: It may be a read error: a sequence one base away is much more abundant. The V gene is TRBV20-1, the J gene TRBJ2-1, with D hard to call. In germline, CDR1 is DFQATT, CDR2 SNEGSKA (reference sequence). The CDR3 is 12 residues long. This CDR3 reads CSARDENNEPFF. In DNA form, the CDR3 reads TGCAGTGCTAGAGATGAGAACAATGAGCCGTTCTTC.

This clonotype appeared many times. V gene TRBV12-3 or TRBV12-4 combines with J gene TRBJ2-7; D ambiguous. CDR3 length: 12 residues. Trimming left V 6 bases short and J 1 base short, with 7 bases between. CDR3 residues: CASSLISYEQYF. The CDR3 DNA reads TGTGCCAGCAGCCTGATATCCTACGAGCAGTACTTC.

Ten or more counts support this clonotype. The rearrangement uses TRBV4-1 and TRBJ2-1; 9 bases are shared with TRBD1. The junction had 10 bases not matched to a gene; V was cut back by 2 bases and J by 5 bases. Germline CDR1 MGHRA, CDR2 YSYEKL. The CDR3 covers 17 residues. The CDR3 DNA sequence: TGCGCCAGCAGCCAATCTCCGGGACAGGGTATCCACAATGAGCAGTTCTTC. Encoded protein: CASSQSPGQGIHNEQFF.

The chain combines TRBV24-1 with TRBJ2-5; 11 bases agree with TRBD2. V was clipped by 3 bases and J by 2 bases; unmatched bases: 13. CDR1 and CDR2 from the germline V gene are KGHDR and SFDVKD. The CDR3 consists of 19 residues. The CDR3 DNA follows: TGTGCCACCAGTGATCCTCATCTAGCGGGAGGAATGGGGCAAGAGACCCAGTACTTC. Encoded protein: CATSDPHLAGGMGQETQYF.

With regard to this clonotype: A much bigger clone sits one base away, suggesting this may be a read error. The chain couples TRBV6-5 to TRBJ2-7; D remains ambiguous. Germline CDR1 is MNHEY and CDR2 is SVGAGI. This CDR3 region has 14 residues. Trimming pared 6 bases from V and 1 base from J, leaving 13 bases between. The DNA of the CDR3 is TGTGCCAGCAGCAAAGTCGGGCCGTCCTACGAGCAGTACTTC. Protein product: CASSKVGPSYEQYF.

This chain connects TRBV27 to TRBJ1-1; tentatively, D is TRBD1 (5 bases). Germline CDR1 is MNHEY and CDR2 is SMNVEV (reference sequence). Deletions cut 2 bases from V and 5 bases from J, with 15 bases between. This CDR3 comprises 15 residues. The CDR3 sequence: CASSLMAGRWTEAFF. CDR3 nucleotide sequence: TGTGCCAGCAGTTTAATGGCAGGGAGGTGGACTGAAGCTTTCTTT.

This clonotype was seen many times. The V call is TRBV5-1, the J call TRBJ1-5, with TRBD1 as a possible D gene (5 bases). The germline gives CDR1 SGHRS, CDR2 YFSETQ. The ends were cut back, 4 bases at V and 6 bases at J, with 14 bases in the middle. This CDR3 has 14 amino acids. As DNA, the CDR3 is TGCGCCAGCAGCCCTGGGGCCATGGGTCAGCCCCAGCATTTT. Translating gives CASSPGAMGQPQHF.

The CDR3 spells CSKEGAGEDTQYF. The CDR3 DNA reads TGCAGCAAAGAAGGTGCGGGAGAAGATACGCAGTATTTT. V and J are TRBV29-1 and TRBJ2-3; 7 nucleotides line up with TRBD2. This CDR3 contains 13 residues. Trimming took 8 bases from V and 5 from J; bases not matched to a gene: 10. The V gene's germline CDR1 is SQVTM and CDR2 ANQGSEA.

Many counts were recorded for this clonotype. CDR3 in amino acids: CASSSTGQTSGNTIYF. The CDR3 region has the DNA TGCGCCAGCAGCAGTACGGGACAGACCTCTGGAAACACCATATATTTT. The rearrangement links TRBV5-1 to TRBJ1-3; TRBD1 agrees at 7 bases. Trimming at V came to 4 bases and at J to 0 bases, leaving 7 bases not matched to a gene. The CDR3 covers 16 residues. CDR1 SGHRS and CDR2 YFSETQ come from the germline V gene.

For this clonotype: In this CDR3 the conserved last residue, phenylalanine or tryptophan, is missing, so a read error is likely. In nucleotides, the CDR3 is TGCAGTGTAGAACAGGGGGCGGTTTCACCCCTCCACTCT. As protein: CSVEQGAVSPLHS. This chain connects TRBV20-1 to TRBJ1-6; 9 bases match TRBD1. Germline loops: CDR1 DFQATT, CDR2 SNEGSKA (reference sequence). The junction had 7 bases not matched to a gene; V was cut back by 7 bases and J by 9 bases. This CDR3 contains 13 residues.

Turning to this clonotype: A much bigger clone sits one base away, suggesting this may be a read error. V and J are TRBV20-1 and TRBJ1-5; 7 nucleotides align to TRBD1. With 1 base clipped from V and 6 bases from J, the junction kept 9 bases outside the gene matches. CDR3 length: 15 amino acids. Germline-derived CDR1 and CDR2 are DFQATT and SNEGSKA (reference sequence). The CDR3 nucleotides read TGCAGTGCTAGAGGTTCAAGCACAGGGGCTCAGCCCCAGCATTTT. It codes for CSARGSSTGAQPQHF.

This clonotype has at least ten counts. The chain couples TRBV6-5 to TRBJ2-5; TRBD2 aligns across 7 bases. The CDR3 has 17 residues. Germline CDR1 reads MNHEY; CDR2 reads SVGAGI. The V segment lost 0 bases and the J segment 5 bases; nucleotides outside the gene matches: 12. The CDR3 is CASSYSRATVGGETQYF. The CDR3 region has the DNA TGTGCCAGCAGTTACTCGAGGGCGACGGTGGGAGGGGAGACCCAGTACTTC.

This clonotype occurred once. The gene calls are TRBV10-3 and TRBJ1-3, with D maybe TRBD1 (5 bases). CDR3 length equals 15 residues. Deletions cut 3 bases from V and 2 bases from J, with 11 bases between. CDR1 is ENHRY and CDR2 is SYGVKD in the germline V gene. The CDR3 reads CAISEGGGAGNTIYF. Here the CDR3 DNA reads TGTGCCATCAGTGAAGGCGGGGGGGCTGGAAACACCATATATTTT.

There are many counts of this clonotype. The J gene is TRBJ2-3, the V gene TRBV20-1; 10 bases map to TRBD2. The CDR3 totals 14 residues. The junction had 8 bases not matched to a gene; V was cut back by 5 bases and J by 6 bases. CDR1 DFQATT and CDR2 SNEGSKA come from the germline V gene (reference sequence). CDR3 nucleotides: TGCAGTGCTCCCGGGACTAGCGTTATGGATACGCAGTATTTT. Translated, it gives CSAPGTSVMDTQYF.

J is TRBJ1-2 and V is TRBV29-1; D gene unclear. Trimming took 4 bases from V and 4 from J, leaving 13 bases between them. The CDR3 spans 13 residues. The germline CDR1 and CDR2 sequences are SQVTM and ANQGSEA. This chain's CDR3 is CSVGGGVFYGYTF. The DNA of the CDR3 is TGCAGCGTTGGTGGCGGGGTGTTCTATGGCTACACCTTC.

This clonotype is medium-sized by share. In DNA, the CDR3 is TGTGCCAGCAGTGCTACCCCCGGGGCAGGGATCTATGGCTACACCTTC. The encoded protein is CASSATPGAGIYGYTF. The chain recombines TRBV12-3 or TRBV12-4 with TRBJ1-2, with D perhaps TRBD1 (5 bases). V gave up 5 bases and J gave up 4 bases, with 20 bases separating them. The CDR3 is 16 amino acids.

This clonotype turned up a few times. A much larger clone differs by one base, so this may be a read error. The J gene is TRBJ1-4, the V gene TRBV20-1; possibly TRBD1 for D (6 bases). This CDR3 contains 13 residues. Germline CDR1 reads DFQATT; CDR2 reads SNEGSKA (reference sequence). For the CDR3, the DNA is TGCAGTGCTAGAAGGACAGTTAATGAAACACTGTTTTTT. Translation: CSARRTVNETLFF.

This clonotype was picked up many times. J is TRBJ1-6 and V is TRBV7-2; maybe TRBD1 (5 bases). Germline CDR1 SGHTA, CDR2 FQGNSA. CDR3 length: 15 residues. V lost 5 bases and J 5 bases, leaving 13 bases between the germline ends. In nucleotides, the CDR3 is TGTGCCAGCAGCATCCGACAGATTGATAATTCACCCCTCCACTTT. Protein product: CASSIRQIDNSPLHF.